Listed below are T cell receptor beta chains from one sample, sequenced in a study of blood T cell repertoires in COVID-19. The repertoire was sequenced with immunoSEQ multiplex PCR; TCRdb's copy has only in-frame clones and lacks some. The top ten hold approximately 2% of the sample, which has 400,000 to 500,000 clones, roughly 90% seen once. The source material was PBMCs or T cells enriched from blood (not recorded which). The receptors were sampled from a woman between 40 and 50 years old who had recovered from COVID-19. CDR3s include the opening cysteine and the closing phenylalanine or tryptophan. The D gene is left open where the match is weak. Some rows mark clone size as missing; the rest say once, few, many or name a class of expanded clone.

cdr3_nt	cdr3_aa	d_call	v_call	j_call	clone_size
TGTGCCAGCAAGGCGGGCGGGGGTCAGCCCCAGCATTTT	CASKAGGGQPQHF	-	TRBV12-3/TRBV12-4	TRBJ1-5	-
TGTGCCAGCAGCTTATTAGTTCCTTCCTATGGCTACACCTTC	CASSLLVPSYGYTF	-	TRBV5-6	TRBJ1-2	-
TGTGCCAGCAACGGGGAGCGGGATGTCGATGAGCAGTTCTTC	CASNGERDVDEQFF	TRBD2	TRBV11-3	TRBJ2-1	once
TGTGCCAGCAGTGCAGGCGTAGTAACAAGCTACGAGCAGTACTTC	CASSAGVVTSYEQYF	-	TRBV6-2/TRBV6-3	TRBJ2-7	-
TGTGCCAGCAGCTTATTGGGGGGTACCTATAATTCACCCCTCCACTTT	CASSLLGGTYNSPLHF	-	TRBV7-2	TRBJ1-6	-
TGCAGTGCTAGTGTGTGGCGGCCGAACACAGATACGCAGTATTTT	CSASVWRPNTDTQYF	-	TRBV20-1	TRBJ2-3	-
TGTGCCAGCTCCGATCGGGGGGGCGGCCCCAACAATGAGCAGTTCTTC	CASSDRGGGPNNEQFF	TRBD2	TRBV7-2	TRBJ2-1	-
TGCGCCAGCACCTCGGGGGAGAGCTCCTATAATTCACCCCTCCACTTT	CASTSGESSYNSPLHF	-	TRBV5-1	TRBJ1-6	-
TGTGCCAGCAGCCTCTCAGGGATTCTTGAAGCTTTCTTT	CASSLSGILEAFF	-	TRBV4-2	TRBJ1-1	-
TGTGCCAGCAGTGACTGGCGCGGCAGGGCGAAGCATAGCACAGATACGCAGTATTTT	CASSDWRGRAKHSTDTQYF	-	TRBV2	TRBJ2-3	-